The 29 T cell receptor beta chains below all came from one sample that was sequenced in a study of T cell repertoires in cytomegalovirus infection. The antigens of these receptors remain unknown. TCRdb re-analysed the reads in MiXCR, keeping a single row per CDR3 protein. Here the sample spans roughly 87,000 distinct CDR3 sequences, 25% to 30% being singletons. This sample comprised CD8+ T cells from cultured PBMCs, obtained from culture after CMV antigen stimulation. Every receptor here comes from a human donor in good health (CMV status not recorded). Some clones in this sample may be carry-over from other donors' samples.

This clonotype has a count of ten or more. The rearrangement uses TRBV7-6 and TRBJ2-5; 7 positions agree with TRBD1. Germline lookup yields CDR1 SGHVS and CDR2 FNYEAQ. J gave up 2 bases and V 5 bases, and 5 bases lay outside the gene matches. This CDR3 has 14 amino acids. In DNA form, the CDR3 reads TGTGCCAGCAGCACCCTGACAGGGCAAGAGACCCAGTACTTC. Protein sequence: CASSTLTGQETQYF.

The V gene is TRBV10-3, the J gene TRBJ2-6; D could derive from TRBD1 or TRBD2 (6 bases each). The CDR3 has 17 residues. The V end lost 8 bases, the J end lost 1 base, and 18 bases lay between the germline ends. Germline V lookup: CDR1 ENHRY, CDR2 SYGVKD. The CDR3 here is CAISPGAQGSGANVLTF. In DNA, the CDR3 is TGTGCCATCTCACCGGGGGCCCAAGGGTCTGGGGCCAACGTCCTGACTTTC.

The chain recombines TRBV2 with TRBJ2-7; 12 positions match TRBD1. The J segment lost 2 bases and the V segment lost 7 bases, leaving 3 bases of the junction unmatched. This CDR3 spans 14 amino acids. Per the germline V gene, CDR1 is SNHLY and CDR2 is FYNNEI. CDR3 sequence reads: CASIGTGGTYEQYF. CDR3 DNA: TGTGCCAGCATTGGGACAGGGGGCACCTACGAGCAGTACTTC.

This clonotype was observed at least ten times. The chain carries TRBV20-1 and TRBJ2-7; 8 bases line up with TRBD1. J gave up 3 bases and V 3 bases, and 16 bases lay outside the gene matches. The germline V gene encodes CDR1 DFQATT and CDR2 SNEGSKA (reference sequence). CDR3 length equals 17 residues. The CDR3 is CSASLGQAEDYYYEQYF. For the CDR3, the DNA is TGCAGTGCTAGTTTGGGACAGGCAGAGGACTACTACTACGAGCAGTACTTC.

This clonotype was observed a few times. The chain combines TRBV29-1 with TRBJ2-2; D gene unclear. The CDR3 extends over 12 amino acids. Trimming took 3 bases from V and 1 from J, leaving 3 bases between them. CDR1 is SQVTM and CDR2 is ANQGSEA in the germline V gene. The chain's CDR3 is CSVDENTGELFF. CDR3 coding DNA: TGCAGCGTTGACGAGAACACCGGGGAGCTGTTTTTT.

In this sample, this clonotype turned up a few times. The rearrangement joins TRBV12-5 to TRBJ1-2; TRBD1 aligns across 7 bases. The CDR3 loop spans 13 amino acids. Germline V gene sequence: CDR1 LGHNT, CDR2 FRNRAP. Losses at the gene ends were 2 bases for V and 6 bases for J; bases not matched to a gene: 3. The CDR3, as DNA: TGTGCTAGTGGTTTGTCAACAGGGGATGGCTACACCTTC. This translates into CASGLSTGDGYTF.

This clonotype was detected a few times. The rearrangement joins TRBV2 to TRBJ2-7; 10 positions match TRBD2. The CDR3 is made up of 17 amino acids. Germline V gene data show CDR1 as SNHLY and CDR2 as FYNNEI. The V gene end was trimmed by 5 bases and the J gene end by 5 bases; junction bases not matched to a gene: 15. The CDR3 reads CASSQGPSGGGGHEQYF. CDR3 DNA sequence: TGTGCCAGCAGTCAAGGCCCTAGCGGGGGCGGGGGTCACGAGCAGTACTTC.

The rearrangement joins TRBV27 to TRBJ2-2, with a weak D call TRBD1 (6 bases). Per the germline V gene, CDR1 is MNHEY and CDR2 is SMNVEV (reference sequence). This CDR3 comprises 14 residues. V was shortened by 6 bases and J by 7 bases, with 15 bases between the two germline ends. CDR3 region: CASSYWQGFGELFF. The DNA of the CDR3 is TGTGCCAGCAGCTACTGGCAGGGGTTCGGGGAGCTGTTTTTT.

J is TRBJ2-5 and V is TRBV19; weak D call: TRBD1 (5 bases). From germline, CDR1 is LNHDA and CDR2 SQIVND (reference sequence). Deletions cut 4 bases from V and 0 bases from J, with 18 bases between. This CDR3 region has 17 residues. The CDR3 nucleotides are TGTGCCAGTAGTACCGATTCGACAGAAGTGTACCAAGAGACCCAGTACTTC. Translation gives CASSTDSTEVYQETQYF. The full variable domain, its missing parts supplied by reference TRBV19 and TRBJ2-5, is DGGITQSPKYLFRKEGQNVTLSCEQNLNHDAMYWYRQDPGQGLRLIYYSQIVNDFQKGDIAEGYSVSREKKESFPLTVTSAQKNPTAFYLCASSTDSTEVYQETQYFGPGTRLLVL.

Here the CDR3 DNA reads TGTGCCAGCAGCTTAGGGGGAGGGTCCTATGGCTACACCTTC. This gives the protein CASSLGGGSYGYTF. This chain connects TRBV11-2 to TRBJ1-2, with no clear D. The ends were cut back, 1 base at V and 4 bases at J, with 10 bases in the middle. This CDR3 contains 14 residues. Germline V gene lookup returns CDR1 SGHAT and CDR2 FQNNGV.

This clonotype occurred a few times. The V and J genes are TRBV11-2 and TRBJ1-6; 7 bases line up with TRBD1. Germline V gene data show CDR1 as SGHAT and CDR2 as FQNNGV. The CDR3 loop spans 15 amino acids. J lost 8 bases, V lost 0 bases, and 4 bases had no gene match. Written as DNA, the CDR3 is TGTGCCAGCAGCTTAGAGCCAGGGGGGGATTCACCCCTCCACTTT. Translating gives CASSLEPGGDSPLHF.

This clonotype was picked up many times. The CDR3 loop is CASSKTGYSNQPQHF. The DNA for the CDR3 is TGTGCCAGCAGCAAGACAGGGTATAGCAATCAGCCCCAGCATTTT. The genes are TRBV7-2 and TRBJ1-5; the match to TRBD1 covers 7 bases. The germline gives CDR1 SGHTA, CDR2 FQGNSA. V dropped 5 bases and J dropped 0; count of bases not matched to a gene: 4. The CDR3 runs to 15 residues.

The genes are TRBV12-5 and TRBJ1-5; TRBD1 matches 8 bases. With 2 bases clipped from V and 4 bases from J, the junction kept 1 base outside the gene matches. CDR1 and CDR2 (germline): LGHNT, FRNRAP. The CDR3 runs 14 residues. The chain's CDR3 is CASGLTGGNQPQHF. CDR3 nucleotide sequence: TGTGCTAGTGGTTTGACAGGGGGAAATCAGCCCCAGCATTTT.

At least ten counts were recorded for this clonotype. V usage is TRBV7-9 and J usage is TRBJ2-1, with 12 bases fitting TRBD2. CDR1 and CDR2 from the germline V gene are SEHNR and FQNEAQ (reference sequence). The CDR3 is 16 residues long. J lost 9 bases, V lost 3 bases, and 9 bases had no gene match. This CDR3 is CASSFDLAGGRGEQFF. Here the CDR3 DNA reads TGTGCCAGCAGCTTCGATCTAGCGGGGGGGCGGGGTGAGCAGTTCTTC.

The chain joins TRBV19 to TRBJ2-7, with D unresolved. The CDR3 is 14 amino acids. V shed 6 bases and J shed 3 bases, with 15 bases lying between them. CDR1 is LNHDA and CDR2 is SQIVND in the germline V gene (reference sequence). CDR3 protein: CASSSQGQIYEQYF. Written as DNA, the CDR3 is TGTGCCAGTAGCAGCCAAGGGCAAATCTACGAGCAGTACTTC.

The chain carries TRBV12-3 or TRBV12-4 and TRBJ1-3; no clear D gene. CDR3 length: 16 amino acids. V was trimmed by 4 bases and J by 1 base, leaving 14 bases between them. The CDR3 nucleotides read TGTGCCAGCAGTTACAGTGGGGTACTGTCTGGAAACACCATATATTTT. Its translation: CASSYSGVLSGNTIYF.

The chain couples TRBV29-1 to TRBJ2-1; 10 positions match TRBD2. V lost 8 bases and J lost 9; bases outside the gene matches: 16. CDR1 SQVTM and CDR2 ANQGSEA come from the germline V gene. The CDR3 consists of 15 residues. The CDR3 here is CSSLIPAGGPIEQFF. DNA for the CDR3: TGCAGCTCACTTATTCCAGCGGGGGGGCCTATTGAGCAGTTCTTC.

This clonotype was observed at least ten times. The chain employs TRBV7-2 and TRBJ1-1; no clear D. V dropped 1 base and J dropped 7 bases, with 16 bases sitting between them. Germline V gives CDR1 SGHTA, CDR2 FQGNSA. The CDR3 runs 15 residues. The CDR3 DNA is TGTGCCAGCAGCTTAGGGTTTGGGGTTTCGGTTGAAGCTTTCTTT. This sequence encodes CASSLGFGVSVEAFF.

The table lists this clonotype with a few counts. The rearrangement uses TRBV11-2 and TRBJ2-1, with TRBD1 identical over 11 bases. The CDR3 runs to 18 residues. In germline, CDR1 is SGHAT, CDR2 FQNNGV. V lost 7 bases, J lost 4 bases, and 15 bases stayed unmatched. The CDR3 loop reads CASTQLMDRGLRYNEQFF. In DNA form, the CDR3 reads TGTGCCAGCACTCAGTTGATGGACAGGGGGCTTCGGTACAATGAGCAGTTCTTC.

This chain uses TRBV18 with TRBJ2-1; 8 positions agree with TRBD2. CDR3 length: 14 amino acids. Losses at the gene ends were 5 bases for V and 0 bases for J; bases not matched to a gene: 0. Germline-derived CDR1 and CDR2 are KGHSH and LQKENI. The CDR3 sequence is CASSGTSSYNEQFF. DNA for the CDR3: TGTGCCAGCTCAGGGACTAGCTCCTACAATGAGCAGTTCTTC.

CDR3 nucleotide sequence: TGTGCCAGTAGTATAGATCGGGACAGGGAAGCTTTCTTT. Its protein is CASSIDRDREAFF. This chain links TRBV19 with TRBJ1-1, with 8 bases that match TRBD1. The CDR3 loop spans 13 amino acids. Germline V lookup: CDR1 LNHDA, CDR2 SQIVND (reference sequence). The junction had 2 bases not matched to a gene; V was cut back by 0 bases and J by 8 bases.

This clonotype showed up many times. The chain combines TRBV12-3 or TRBV12-4 with TRBJ2-1, with D tentatively TRBD1 or TRBD2 (7 bases each). The CDR3 is 16 amino acids. Between the trimmed V and J ends, which lost 5 bases and 0 bases, there was a span of 14 bases. As DNA, the CDR3 is TGTGCCAGCAGTCGGACCAGGGGGGGCTCCTACAATGAGCAGTTCTTC. Residues: CASSRTRGGSYNEQFF.

The chain combines TRBV12-3 or TRBV12-4 with TRBJ2-1; 10 nucleotides align to TRBD1. The ends lost 5 bases at V and 2 bases at J; junction bases unmatched: 6. The CDR3 is 16 residues long. The CDR3 sequence is CASSRQGAQTYNEQFF. In nucleotides, the CDR3 is TGTGCCAGCAGTCGACAGGGGGCGCAGACCTACAATGAGCAGTTCTTC.

The V gene is TRBV20-1, the J gene TRBJ2-3, with 8 nucleotides matching TRBD2. The junction had 18 bases not matched to a gene; V was cut back by 0 bases and J by 1 base. The CDR3 has 20 residues. CDR1 DFQATT and CDR2 SNEGSKA come from the germline V gene (reference sequence). CDR3 loop: CSARDPDNPWAGGGTDTQYF. Here the CDR3 DNA reads TGCAGTGCTAGAGACCCAGATAATCCATGGGCGGGGGGAGGCACAGATACGCAGTATTTT.

The V call is TRBV2, the J call TRBJ2-7, with D uncertain. The V gene's germline CDR1 is SNHLY and CDR2 FYNNEI. CDR3 size: 13 residues. The ends were cut back, 6 bases at V and 4 bases at J, with 13 bases in the middle. The CDR3 reads CASRDLHTYEQYF. As DNA, the CDR3 is TGTGCCAGCAGGGACCTACATACGTACGAGCAGTACTTC.

This clonotype showed up just once. The CDR3 region is CASSPRLAATGELFF. For the CDR3, the DNA is TGTGCCAGCAGTCCAAGACTAGCGGCCACCGGGGAGCTGTTTTTT. The V and J genes are TRBV12-3 or TRBV12-4 and TRBJ2-2; 9 bases are a match to TRBD2. With V trimmed by 5 bases and J by 4 bases, 5 bases remained unmatched. The CDR3 is made up of 15 amino acids.

V usage is TRBV2 and J usage is TRBJ2-5, with D possibly TRBD1 on 6 matching bases. This CDR3 comprises 15 residues. Germline assignment: CDR1 SNHLY and CDR2 FYNNEI. The ends were cut back, 5 bases at V and 2 bases at J, with 15 bases in the middle. CDR3 sequence: CASSSLDRKQETQYF. In nucleotides, the CDR3 is TGTGCCAGCAGTAGTTTAGACAGGAAACAAGAGACCCAGTACTTC.

This clonotype occurred many times. The chain joins TRBV4-2 to TRBJ1-1; perhaps TRBD1 as D (5 bases). The V and J ends lost 1 base and 1 base respectively, with 10 bases between them. Germline CDR1 reads LGHNA; CDR2 reads YNFKEQ. The CDR3 covers 15 residues. CDR3 in DNA: TGTGCCAGCAGCCAAGCGGACAAAAAGAACACTGAAGCTTTCTTT. Encoded protein: CASSQADKKNTEAFF.

This clonotype has a handful of counts. The genes are TRBV14 and TRBJ2-5; TRBD1 is a possible D gene (5 bases). Germline assignment: CDR1 SGHDN and CDR2 FVKESK. Deletions cut 1 base from V and 5 bases from J, with 11 bases between. The CDR3 contains 14 residues. In DNA, the CDR3 is TGTGCCAGCAGCCAAGGGACACCCTTGGAGACCCAGTACTTC. Translating it yields CASSQGTPLETQYF.